The 22 T cell receptor beta chains presented below share a single source sample, sequenced in a study of blood T cell repertoires in COVID-19. Clones were sequenced by immunoSEQ multiplex PCR, and TCRdb holds only the in-frame ones, with some missing. The sample yields roughly 200,000 clones, 85% to 90% seen once. Sequences were obtained from peripheral blood. The receptor source for this set is a man aged 18 to 29 with active or convalescent COVID-19.

V and J are TRBV9 and TRBJ2-5; the D gene is possibly TRBD2 (6 bases). CDR1 SGDLS and CDR2 YYNGEE come from the germline V gene. The CDR3 consists of 15 residues. With 7 bases removed from V and 5 bases from J, the gap between germline ends came to 21 bases. This CDR3 is CASARTTSRSETQYF. The CDR3 DNA reads TGTGCCAGCGCCCGGACTACCTCGAGGTCCGAGACCCAGTACTTC.

The chain carries TRBV6-6 and TRBJ2-2; 9 nucleotides line up with TRBD2. With V trimmed by 5 bases and J by 7 bases, 8 bases remained unmatched. CDR3 length equals 15 residues. CDR1 and CDR2 (germline): MNHNY, SVGAGI (reference sequence). CDR3: CASSRGGASVGELFF. In DNA, the CDR3 is TGTGCCAGCAGTCGCGGGGGGGCTTCGGTCGGGGAGCTGTTTTTT.

The V gene is TRBV18, the J gene TRBJ1-5; maybe TRBD1 (5 bases). Germline CDR1 and CDR2: KGHSH and LQKENI. V dropped 4 bases and J dropped 5 bases, with 12 bases sitting between them. The CDR3 is 14 residues long. CDR3 bases: TGTGCCAGCTCACAGGAAAAGGGGCATCAGCCCCAGCATTTT. Its translation: CASSQEKGHQPQHF. Variable domain in full (rest from reference TRBV18 and TRBJ1-5): NAGVMQNPRHLVRRRGQEARLRCSPMKGHSHVYWYRQLPEEGLKFMVYLQKENIIDESGMPKERFSAEFPKEGPSILRIQQVVRGDSAAYFCASSQEKGHQPQHFGDGTRLSIL.

V is TRBV3-1 (or the pseudogene TRBV3-2) and J is TRBJ1-1; TRBD1 is a possible D gene (6 bases). This CDR3 is 16 amino acids long. Trimming took off 1 base at V and 4 bases at J, with 16 bases between the two ends. Germline V CDR1 and CDR2: LGHDT, YNNKEL (reference sequence). The CDR3 region is CASSQGGGGAVTEAFF. The CDR3 DNA reads TGTGCCAGCAGCCAAGGCGGTGGGGGGGCAGTCACTGAAGCTTTCTTT.

The chain has TRBV6-5 and TRBJ1-2; the D gene is possibly TRBD1 (6 bases). Germline CDR1 reads MNHEY; CDR2 reads SVGAGI. V was trimmed by 6 bases and J by 6 bases, leaving 14 bases between them. The CDR3 spans 13 residues. This CDR3 is CASSSSGGHGYTF. In DNA, the CDR3 is TGTGCCAGCAGCTCTTCGGGGGGCCATGGCTACACCTTC.

In its sample, this clone was seen once. The chain employs TRBV11-1 and TRBJ2-5; TRBD2 agrees at 9 bases. The length of the CDR3 is 16 residues. J gave up 5 bases and V 4 bases, and 11 bases lay outside the gene matches. Germline-derived CDR1 and CDR2 are SGHAT and FQDESV (reference sequence). The CDR3 loop reads CASSSVVRGGFETQYF. The CDR3 region has the DNA TGTGCCAGCAGCTCCGTAGTGCGGGGGGGCTTTGAGACCCAGTACTTC.

This sequence joins TRBV2 and TRBJ2-5; weak D call: TRBD2 (6 bases). The CDR3 spans 13 residues. Trimming left V 6 bases short and J 0 bases short, with 8 bases between. The V gene's germline CDR1 is SNHLY and CDR2 FYNNEI. CDR3 DNA: TGTGCCAGCAGCCGGGACTACCAAGAGACCCAGTACTTC. Translation gives CASSRDYQETQYF.

The chain carries TRBV9 and TRBJ2-3; possibly TRBD1 for D (5 bases). Between the trimmed V and J ends, which lost 0 bases and 5 bases, there was a span of 10 bases. The CDR3 has 14 residues. Germline V lookup: CDR1 SGDLS, CDR2 YYNGEE. The DNA of the CDR3 is TGTGCCAGCAGCGTAGGAAGGGGTCAAGATACGCAGTATTTT. It is translated as CASSVGRGQDTQYF.

The rearrangement uses TRBV2 and TRBJ2-2; 8 bases match TRBD1. The germline CDR1 and CDR2 sequences are SNHLY and FYNNEI. V shed 7 bases and J 5 bases; nucleotides not matched to a gene: 12. The CDR3 is 16 residues long. The CDR3 DNA is TGTGCCAGCAATACAGGGGGACTGAAGGATACCGGGGAGCTGTTTTTT. Protein sequence: CASNTGGLKDTGELFF.

This clone was observed a handful of times. The chain uses TRBV7-9 and TRBJ2-1; TRBD1 matches at 8 bases. This CDR3 is 15 amino acids long. V trimming: 5 bases; J trimming: 5 bases; junction bases outside the gene matches: 8. The germline CDR1 and CDR2 sequences are SEHNR and FQNEAQ (reference sequence). CDR3 residues: CASSGPGTGNNEQFF. The CDR3 DNA is TGTGCCAGCAGCGGACCCGGGACAGGTAACAATGAGCAGTTCTTC.

The V call is TRBV5-1, the J call TRBJ2-7, with 8 bases that match TRBD1. Germline V gene sequence: CDR1 SGHRS, CDR2 YFSETQ. The CDR3 extends over 15 amino acids. Trimming at V came to 2 bases and at J to 3 bases, leaving 7 bases not matched to a gene. This chain's CDR3 is CASSLTGTGVYEQYF. CDR3 DNA: TGCGCCAGCAGCTTAACCGGGACAGGAGTCTACGAGCAGTACTTC.

V usage is TRBV12-3 or TRBV12-4 and J usage is TRBJ1-6; no reliable D call. This CDR3 is built from 13 residues. V was trimmed by 2 bases and J by 8 bases, leaving 7 bases between them. The DNA for the CDR3 is TGTGCCAGCAGTTTAAGGGAGCATTCACCCCTCCACTTT. As protein: CASSLREHSPLHF.

The CDR3 DNA follows: TGTGCCAGCAGTGAATTCGGTTCCTACGAGCAGTACTTC. Its protein product is CASSEFGSYEQYF. The V call is TRBV25-1, the J call TRBJ2-7; D uncertain. V was trimmed by 1 base and J by 1 base, leaving 5 bases between them. Germline V gives CDR1 MGHDK, CDR2 SYGVNS. This CDR3 has 13 amino acids.

The rearrangement joins TRBV19 to TRBJ1-2; 12 bases match TRBD1. Germline-derived CDR1 and CDR2 are LNHDA and SQIVND (reference sequence). CDR3 length: 16 residues. J lost 4 bases, V lost 5 bases, and 8 bases had no gene match. The CDR3 DNA reads as TGTGCCAGTAGTTCCCCGGGACAGGGGGCCACCTATGGCTACACCTTC. This codes for CASSSPGQGATYGYTF.

V and J are TRBV7-9 and TRBJ2-1; D not resolved. V was shortened by 5 bases and J by 6 bases, with 14 bases between the two germline ends. Germline CDR1 is SEHNR and CDR2 is FQNEAQ (reference sequence). This CDR3 spans 14 amino acids. DNA of the CDR3: TGTGCCAGCAGCCCCGGTTTCGTCGGCAATGAGCAGTTCTTC. It is translated as CASSPGFVGNEQFF.

By frequency in the sample, this clone is medium-sized (0.01 to 0.1%). The chain joins TRBV2 to TRBJ1-3; 10 nucleotides agree with TRBD1. The CDR3 sequence is 15 residues long. V trimming: 6 bases; J trimming: 3 bases; junction bases outside the gene matches: 5. Germline CDR1 reads SNHLY; CDR2 reads FYNNEI. CDR3 nucleotide sequence: TGTGCCAGCAGACCCGACAGGGGGCTTGGAAACACCATATATTTT. Amino acids: CASRPDRGLGNTIYF.

CDR3 DNA: TGCGCCAGCAGCCCGGAGGTTCCAGCCTTATACGAGCAGTACTTC. Translation: CASSPEVPALYEQYF. The chain has TRBV4-3 and TRBJ2-7; TRBD2 might be the D (5 bases). Germline CDR1 LGHNA, CDR2 YSLEER. The CDR3 contains 15 residues. Trimming shortened V by 4 bases and J by 4 bases, and 17 bases separated the two germline ends.

The chain combines TRBV27 with TRBJ1-2; 7 positions match TRBD1. Germline V gives CDR1 MNHEY, CDR2 SMNVEV (reference sequence). V dropped 2 bases and J dropped 7; count of bases not matched to a gene: 7. The CDR3 is 14 residues long. Written as DNA, the CDR3 is TGTGCCAGCAGTTTAGGCCAGGGGGTTGGTGGCTACACCTTC. It yields the protein CASSLGQGVGGYTF.

The CDR3 region has the DNA TGTGCCAGTAGTATAGCCCCAGGGGTGCAAGAAAAACTGTTTTTT. This translates into CASSIAPGVQEKLFF. The chain is built from TRBV19 and TRBJ1-4; perhaps TRBD1 as D (6 bases). Germline CDR1 and CDR2: LNHDA and SQIVND (reference sequence). CDR3 length: 15 amino acids. Trimming left V 1 base short and J 8 bases short, with 14 bases between.

This clone showed up just once. The chain carries TRBV7-9 and TRBJ2-2; possibly TRBD2 for D (6 bases). Trimming stripped 2 bases from V and 6 bases from J, with 19 bases between. The CDR3 sequence is 17 residues long. Germline V gene lookup returns CDR1 SEHNR and CDR2 FQNEAQ (reference sequence). This CDR3 reads CASSLITGGKRSGELFF. For the CDR3, the DNA is TGTGCCAGCAGCTTAATTACCGGGGGAAAAAGGTCCGGGGAGCTGTTTTTT.

This clone showed up just once. This sequence joins TRBV29-1 and TRBJ1-4; a possible D gene is TRBD1 (6 bases). Germline CDR1 SQVTM, CDR2 ANQGSEA. The CDR3 loop spans 13 amino acids. V was shortened by 1 base and J by 7 bases, with 10 bases between the two germline ends. CDR3 sequence: CSVEGGGGEKLFF. The CDR3 DNA is TGCAGCGTTGAAGGAGGGGGGGGTGAAAAACTGTTTTTT.

The V call is TRBV30, the J call TRBJ2-1; 9 bases align to TRBD2. Germline-derived CDR1 and CDR2 are GTSNPN and SVGIG (reference sequence). V was clipped by 0 bases and J by 6 bases; unmatched bases: 12. The CDR3 loop spans 17 amino acids. CDR3 sequence reads: CAWSVRRLAGTPNEQFF. The CDR3 DNA reads as TGTGCCTGGAGTGTACGGCGGCTAGCGGGAACCCCCAATGAGCAGTTCTTC.